This is a list of T cell receptor beta chains from one sample in a study of T cells after yellow fever vaccination. MiXCR was run by TCRdb on the 5' RACE reads, yielding one entry per CDR3 protein. The sample consists of some 560,000 distinct CDR3 sequences, about a sixth of them appearing once. Here the sequenced sample was PBMCs, taken more than 4 days after the first yellow fever vaccination. The receptor source for this set is a man younger than 35 who received the YFV17D yellow fever vaccine. Both conserved end residues are part of each CDR3. The order of the fields is CDR3 protein, CDR3 DNA, J gene, V gene, clone size, D gene. The D gene is left open where the match is weak. Not all rows give a size; the values are once, few, many and, for expanded clones, a class.

CDR3: CASRRGNQETQYF
DNA: TGTGCCAGCAGGCGGGGGAACCAAGAGACCCAGTACTTC
J: TRBJ2-5
V: TRBV12-3/TRBV12-4
size: few
D: TRBD2

CDR3: CASSQVRGGPENEQFF
DNA: TGCGCCAGCAGCCAAGTCCGGGGGGGGCCTGAAAATGAGCAGTTCTTC
J: TRBJ2-1
V: TRBV4-1
size: -
D: TRBD2

CDR3: CASSYSRTVGKLFF
DNA: TGTGCCAGCAGTTACTCGAGGACAGTAGGAAAACTGTTTTTT
J: TRBJ1-4
V: TRBV6-5
size: -
D: -

CDR3: CAISDNFRDGGETQYF
DNA: TGTGCCATCAGTGATAACTTTCGGGACGGCGGGGAGACCCAGTACTTC
J: TRBJ2-5
V: TRBV10-3
size: -
D: -

CDR3: CASTPDRGVQPQHF
DNA: TGTGCCAGCACCCCAGACAGGGGCGTTCAGCCCCAGCATTTT
J: TRBJ1-5
V: TRBV6-2/TRBV6-3
size: -
D: TRBD1

CDR3: CASSLQGGSGNTIYF
DNA: TGTGCCAGCAGTTTACAGGGGGGCTCTGGAAACACCATATATTTT
J: TRBJ1-3
V: TRBV12-3/TRBV12-4
size: few
D: TRBD1

CDR3: CASSPRRTSGGITDTQYF
DNA: TGTGCCAGCAGCCCCCGCCGGACTAGCGGGGGGATCACAGATACGCAGTATTTT
J: TRBJ2-3
V: TRBV6-2/TRBV6-3
size: -
D: TRBD2

CDR3: CASSQGGNEQFF
DNA: TGTGCCAGCAGCCAAGGCGGGAATGAGCAGTTCTTC
J: TRBJ2-1
V: TRBV4-1
size: many
D: -

CDR3: CAWSASLTFEAFF
DNA: TGTGCCTGGAGTGCCTCCTTAACCTTTGAAGCTTTCTTT
J: TRBJ1-1
V: TRBV30
size: few
D: -

CDR3: CSAPNHDRVVYNEQFF
DNA: TGCAGTGCTCCGAACCACGACAGGGTCGTTTACAATGAGCAGTTCTTC
J: TRBJ2-1
V: TRBV20-1
size: few
D: TRBD1

CDR3: CASSQSAGTDEFEQYF
DNA: TGCGCCAGCAGCCAGTCTGCGGGGACAGATGAGTTCGAGCAGTACTTC
J: TRBJ2-7
V: TRBV4-1
size: few
D: -

CDR3: CASSPPVGAGGPRTDTQYF
DNA: TGTGCCAGCAGCCCCCCGGTAGGGGCGGGGGGGCCACGTACAGATACGCAGTATTTT
J: TRBJ2-3
V: TRBV7-3
size: -
D: TRBD2

CDR3: CASSPRTGGDEKLFF
DNA: TGTGCCAGCTCACCCCGGACAGGGGGCGATGAAAAACTGTTTTTT
J: TRBJ1-4
V: TRBV18
size: -
D: TRBD1

CDR3: CASSYLTVNTEAFF
DNA: TGTGCCAGCAGCTACCTGACGGTGAACACTGAAGCTTTCTTT
J: TRBJ1-1
V: TRBV7-8
size: few
D: -

CDR3: CASSLDGLYNSPLHF
DNA: TGTGCCAGCAGTCTGGACGGGCTTTATAATTCACCCCTCCACTTT
J: TRBJ1-6
V: TRBV28
size: many
D: -

CDR3: CASSSRGGQEIYGYTF
DNA: TGCGCCAGCAGCTCCCGAGGGGGACAGGAGATCTATGGCTACACCTTC
J: TRBJ1-2
V: TRBV5-1
size: few
D: TRBD1

CDR3: CASSLTDDRGETQYF
DNA: TGTGCCAGCAGCTTAACCGACGACAGGGGAGAGACCCAGTACTTC
J: TRBJ2-5
V: TRBV7-3
size: few
D: TRBD1

CDR3: CASSFRDRGKTQYF
DNA: TGTGCCAGCAGCTTCCGGGACAGGGGAAAGACCCAGTACTTC
J: TRBJ2-5
V: TRBV7-2
size: -
D: TRBD1

CDR3: CSARRQSLFQPQHF
DNA: TGCAGTGCTAGAAGGCAGAGTTTATTTCAGCCCCAGCATTTT
J: TRBJ1-5
V: TRBV20-1
size: few
D: -

CDR3: CASSQLTRGPFTEQFF
DNA: TGTGCCAGCAGCCAGCTAACTAGGGGGCCTTTCACTGAGCAGTTCTTC
J: TRBJ2-1
V: TRBV3-1
size: -
D: TRBD1

CDR3: CASSSSGDYGYTF
DNA: TGTGCCAGCAGTTCCTCGGGGGACTATGGCTACACCTTC
J: TRBJ1-2
V: TRBV12-3/TRBV12-4
size: -
D: -

CDR3: CASSVGYGGEETQYF
DNA: TGTGCCAGCAGCGTAGGTTATGGAGGGGAAGAGACCCAGTACTTC
J: TRBJ2-5
V: TRBV9
size: few
D: -

CDR3: CASSSSAGAGSPLHF
DNA: TGTGCCAGCAGTTCAAGCGCAGGGGCCGGCTCACCCCTCCACTTT
J: TRBJ1-6
V: TRBV7-9
size: few
D: -

CDR3: CASSHLGTDNEQFF
DNA: TGTGCCAGCAGCCACCTCGGGACAGACAATGAGCAGTTCTTC
J: TRBJ2-1
V: TRBV4-2
size: few
D: TRBD1

CDR3: CASSPYTGGYEKLFF
DNA: TGTGCCAGCAGCCCGTACACAGGGGGCTATGAAAAACTGTTTTTT
J: TRBJ1-4
V: TRBV5-5
size: -
D: TRBD1

CDR3: CASSPSMLAGGLIVYEQYF
DNA: TGTGCCAGCAGCCCTTCCATGCTAGCGGGGGGGCTGATTGTTTACGAGCAGTACTTC
J: TRBJ2-7
V: TRBV12-3/TRBV12-4
size: -
D: TRBD2

CDR3: CASSLPGGPNTGELFF
DNA: TGTGCCAGCAGTTTACCAGGGGGACCGAACACCGGGGAGCTGTTTTTT
J: TRBJ2-2
V: TRBV12-3/TRBV12-4
size: -
D: TRBD1

CDR3: CAISSGGADTQYF
DNA: TGTGCCATCAGCTCTGGCGGTGCAGATACGCAGTATTTT
J: TRBJ2-3
V: TRBV10-3
size: many
D: -

CDR3: CATSRGAGTLDTQYF
DNA: TGTGCCACCAGCAGGGGGGCAGGGACTTTGGACACGCAGTATTTT
J: TRBJ2-3
V: TRBV15
size: -
D: -

CDR3: CASSSTGTVGTEAFF
DNA: TGTGCCAGCAGTTCAACCGGGACAGTGGGTACTGAAGCTTTCTTT
J: TRBJ1-1
V: TRBV28
size: few
D: TRBD1

CDR3: CASSQEWRGETQYF
DNA: TGCGCCAGCAGCCAAGAATGGCGGGGGGAGACCCAGTACTTC
J: TRBJ2-5
V: TRBV4-1
size: few
D: TRBD2

CDR3: CASSGSDSLSYTF
DNA: TGTGCCAGCAGCGGCTCAGACAGTTTGAGCTACACCTTC
J: TRBJ1-2
V: TRBV7-8
size: -
D: -

CDR3: CAGSPQGAPNTGELFF
DNA: TGTGCCGGCAGCCCACAGGGGGCCCCGAACACCGGGGAGCTGTTTTTT
J: TRBJ2-2
V: TRBV7-2
size: few
D: TRBD1

CDR3: CASRIRGLNNEQFF
DNA: TGTGCCAGTCGGATCCGGGGACTGAACAATGAGCAGTTCTTC
J: TRBJ2-1
V: TRBV19
size: many
D: -

CDR3: CASSQESRGMNTEAFF
DNA: TGTGCCAGCAGCCAAGAAAGTAGGGGGATGAACACTGAAGCTTTCTTT
J: TRBJ1-1
V: TRBV4-2
size: -
D: -

CDR3: CASRGYPNEQFF
DNA: TGTGCCAGCAGGGGGTACCCGAATGAGCAGTTCTTC
J: TRBJ2-1
V: TRBV6-2/TRBV6-3
size: -
D: -

CDR3: CASSGSVGSQPQHF
DNA: TGTGCCAGCAGTGGCAGCGTAGGTAGTCAGCCCCAGCATTTT
J: TRBJ1-5
V: TRBV2
size: few
D: -

CDR3: CASSRRTAPGETQYF
DNA: TGTGCCAGCTCACGGAGAACGGCCCCAGGAGAGACCCAGTACTTC
J: TRBJ2-5
V: TRBV18
size: -
D: -

CDR3: CASSLTYTDTQYF
DNA: TGTGCCAGCAGCTTAACTTACACAGATACGCAGTATTTT
J: TRBJ2-3
V: TRBV7-2
size: few
D: -

CDR3: CSAGGTTGLGGYTF
DNA: TGCAGCGCTGGAGGGACGACAGGGCTCGGCGGCTACACCTTC
J: TRBJ1-2
V: TRBV29-1
size: many
D: TRBD1

CDR3: CASSEGGAPYNEQFF
DNA: TGTGCCAGCAGTGAAGGGGGGGCCCCCTACAATGAGCAGTTCTTC
J: TRBJ2-1
V: TRBV25-1
size: few
D: -

CDR3: CASSTNDRAYTEAFF
DNA: TGTGCCAGCAGCACAAATGACAGGGCTTACACTGAAGCTTTCTTT
J: TRBJ1-1
V: TRBV9
size: few
D: TRBD1